Reported below is one T cell receptor (beta chain). The antigen is unknown. Both 60 Vbeta primers and 13 Jbeta primers went into the PCR. The repertoire was sequenced with immunoSEQ multiplex PCR; TCRdb's copy has only in-frame clones and lacks some. Of approximately 110,000 clones listed, 76% are singletons. The record originates from a study of cytomegalovirus exposure and HLA in healthy donors. Study observations and caveats: In vitro confirmation showed three CMV-associated chains to be CMV antigen specific.

Germline loops: CDR1 SGHRS, CDR2 YFSETQ. The V gene lost 4 bases and the J gene lost 7 bases, with 12 bases spanning the gap. The CDR3 contains 13 residues. The sequenced sample consisted of PBMCs. V is TRBV5-1 and J is TRBJ2-1; D is unresolved. The clonotype comes from a woman aged 50 to 60 in good health and CMV-seropositive. The CDR3 spells CASSLQVENEQFF. CDR3 nucleotides: TGCGCCAGCAGCCTTCAGGTTGAGAATGAGCAGTTCTTC.